This T cell receptor (beta chain) was retrieved from a study of shared clonotypes between healthy human individuals. Broader study findings: What rarefaction showed was incomplete sorted-subset sequencing despite large depth.

V was trimmed by 0 bases and J by 3 bases, leaving 6 bases between them. CDR3 size: 14 residues. CDR1 is SGDLS and CDR2 is YYNGEE in the germline V gene. Only Caucasian adults living in Nashville, Tennessee served as donors. This clone was observed once. The antigen remains undetermined. This same CDR3 is encoded by further DNA sequences in the sample. Libraries were prepared by immunoSEQ multiplex PCR; TCRdb keeps only in-frame clonotypes and omits some of them. The sample holds approximately 2,000,000 clones, around 90% seen once. This sequence originates from a man aged 18 to 29 in good health. Some clones in this sample may be carry-over from other donors' samples. Source material: naive CD4+ T cells from PBMCs. The subset here: CD45RA+ positively selected. J is TRBJ1-4 and V is TRBV9; D is unclear. In DNA form, the CDR3 reads TGTGCCAGCAGCGTAGTCGGGTCTAATGAAAAACTGTTTTTT. It encodes CASSVVGSNEKLFF.